In this sample, the clone carrying this TCR beta chain turned up a few times. The antigen remains undetermined. The sample is drawn from a study of T cells in Graves' hyperthyroidism and ophthalmopathy. The cohort's ophthalmopathy patients, a group with duration under 3 months, had a Clinical Activity Score of at least 3 and a NOSPECS grade of at least 4. Out of 10 ml of fresh peripheral blood came the PBMCs. This CDR3 has 13 residues. Trimming left V 4 bases short and J 2 bases short, with 7 bases between. The germline CDR1 and CDR2 sequences are KGHDR and SFDVKD. Study-level points and caveats: The model made its ophthalmopathy prediction, and onset followed a median approximately six months later.

It was RNA transcripts that yielded the amplified TCR beta CDR3 regions. Carried out on the TCR CDR3, a first-round RT-PCR used the HTBI primer set. TCRdb re-derived calls from the multiplex PCR reads in MiXCR, one entry per CDR3 protein. Here the sample spans 600,000 or so distinct CDR3 sequences, 14% being singletons. The rearrangement links TRBV24-1 to TRBJ1-2, with a tentative D call TRBD1 (5 bases). The sequence was collected from a woman in her forties or fifties with Graves' ophthalmopathy. Sample: blood. In DNA form, the CDR3 reads TGTGCCACCAGTGACGCAGGGAACTATGGCTACACCTTC. Protein sequence: CATSDAGNYGYTF.